This is a list of T cell receptor beta chains from one sample in a study of blood T cell repertoires in COVID-19. TCRdb's table, derived via immunoSEQ multiplex PCR, lists solely in-frame clones and lacks some. The sample has 3,000 to 4,000 clones; less than 90% are singletons. Sequencing was carried out using peripheral blood. The receptors derive from a human donor in a cohort sampled during active COVID-19. CDR3s include the opening cysteine and the closing phenylalanine or tryptophan. D genes are given only for firm matches. Some rows have no size entry. The others give once, few or many, or a class for an expanded clone.

j_gene,d_gene,abundance,v_gene,CDR3aa,CDR3nt
TRBJ1-3,TRBD1,.,TRBV7-9,CASSPAGGVSGNTIYF,TGTGCCAGCAGCCCCGCAGGGGGAGTCTCTGGAAACACCATATATTTT
TRBJ2-7,.,.,TRBV30,CAWSVRHLDEQYF,TGTGCCTGGAGTGTCAGGCACCTCGACGAGCAGTACTTC
TRBJ1-5,.,.,TRBV7-9,CASSLWVGRGSSNQPQHF,TGTGCCAGCAGCTTATGGGTAGGGAGGGGGTCTAGCAATCAGCCCCAGCATTTT
TRBJ2-3,TRBD2,.,TRBV4-1,CASSQDPYGGATDTQYF,TGCGCCAGCAGCCAAGATCCATACGGGGGGGCCACAGATACGCAGTATTTT
TRBJ1-1,TRBD1,.,TRBV2,CASRGTGMNTEAFF,TGTGCCAGCAGGGGGACAGGGATGAACACTGAAGCTTTCTTT
TRBJ1-4,.,.,TRBV4-3,CASSHDRGLANEKLFF,TGCGCCAGCAGCCATGACCGAGGGTTGGCTAATGAAAAACTGTTTTTT
TRBJ2-5,.,.,TRBV6-5,CASSYSSGQETQYF,TGTGCCAGCAGTTACTCGAGCGGGCAAGAGACCCAGTACTTC
TRBJ2-7,.,.,TRBV28,CASSLALYEQYF,TGTGCCAGCAGTTTAGCCCTATACGAGCAGTACTTC
TRBJ2-7,.,.,TRBV19,CASSLEDSYEQYF,TGTGCCAGTAGTCTGGAGGACTCCTACGAGCAGTACTTC
TRBJ2-7,TRBD1,large,TRBV9,CASSPRATGGFSEQYF,TGTGCCAGCAGCCCGCGAGCGACAGGGGGCTTCAGCGAGCAGTACTTC